The next 25 T cell receptor beta chains were all read from a single sample in a study of multiple sclerosis patients with progressive multifocal leukoencephalopathy. Only in-frame clones appear in the TCRdb table, and some are missing; sequencing was by immunoSEQ multiplex PCR. The sample lists roughly 34,000 clones, 75% to 90% occurring once. Time point defined: before natalizumab initiation. Source material: PBMCs. The source of these receptors is a human donor with multiple sclerosis.

In nucleotides, the CDR3 is TGTGCCAGCTCACCACAGAAGAACACTGAAGCTTTCTTT. Translated: CASSPQKNTEAFF. The chain employs TRBV18 and TRBJ1-1; D unclear. CDR3 size: 13 residues. CDR1 is KGHSH, CDR2 LQKENI, per germline. V gave up 1 base and J gave up 1 base, with 4 bases separating them. The variable domain in full, with the rest retrieved from reference TRBV18 and TRBJ1-1, is NAGVMQNPRHLVRRRGQEARLRCSPMKGHSHVYWYRQLPEEGLKFMVYLQKENIIDESGMPKERFSAEFPKEGPSILRIQQVVRGDSAAYFCASSPQKNTEAFFGQGTRLTVV.

The J gene is TRBJ1-5, the V gene TRBV19, with TRBD1 matching 9 bases. The V and J ends lost 9 bases and 6 bases, in that order; junction bases with no gene match: 6. In germline, CDR1 is LNHDA, CDR2 SQIVND (reference sequence). The CDR3 runs 13 residues. The CDR3 loop reads CASHGTGRQPQHF. The DNA of the CDR3 is TGTGCCAGCCATGGGACAGGGCGTCAGCCCCAGCATTTT.

The rearrangement joins TRBV27 to TRBJ2-7, with TRBD2 identical over 7 bases. Trimming at V came to 2 bases and at J to 2 bases, leaving 0 bases not matched to a gene. This CDR3 region has 13 residues. Germline lookup yields CDR1 MNHEY and CDR2 SMNVEV (reference sequence). This CDR3 reads CASSLGTTYEQYF. In DNA form, the CDR3 reads TGTGCCAGCAGTTTAGGGACTACCTACGAGCAGTACTTC.

The rearrangement joins TRBV28 to TRBJ2-1; TRBD2 aligns across 8 bases. CDR3 length: 17 residues. V dropped 7 bases and J dropped 0; count of bases not matched to a gene: 11. In germline, CDR1 is MDHEN, CDR2 SYDVKM. CDR3: CASIPHFSGTSYNEQFF. DNA for the CDR3: TGTGCCAGCATCCCGCATTTTAGCGGGACCTCCTACAATGAGCAGTTCTTC.

The chain couples TRBV28 to TRBJ2-7, with TRBD2 identical over 11 bases. Germline V gene sequence: CDR1 MDHEN, CDR2 SYDVKM. Unmatched junction bases numbered 6, after V lost 3 bases and J lost 5 bases. The CDR3 consists of 15 residues. CDR3 amino acids: CASSFTSGRIDEQYF. CDR3 DNA: TGTGCCAGCAGTTTTACTAGCGGGAGAATCGACGAGCAGTACTTC.

V and J are TRBV6-5 and TRBJ1-2; D not resolved. The V and J ends lost 6 bases and 2 bases respectively, with 7 bases between them. The CDR3 runs to 12 residues. Per germline, CDR1 MNHEY and CDR2 SVGAGI. CDR3 region: CASREDNYGYTF. The CDR3 DNA is TGTGCCAGCAGGGAAGACAACTATGGCTACACCTTC.

The rearrangement joins TRBV6-5 to TRBJ1-1; a weak D match, TRBD1 (5 bases). V lost 3 bases and J lost 5, with 7 bases in between. The CDR3 length is 12 residues. Germline lookup yields CDR1 MNHEY and CDR2 SVGAGI. CDR3 nucleotides: TGTGCCAGCAGTTATGGGGGAACTGAAGCTTTCTTT. Its translation: CASSYGGTEAFF.

This clone was counted a single time. The chain joins TRBV7-2 to TRBJ1-4; 7 positions agree with TRBD1. Germline V gene lookup returns CDR1 SGHTA and CDR2 FQGNSA. V was clipped by 5 bases and J by 10 bases; unmatched bases: 10. The CDR3 covers 14 residues. The CDR3 DNA sequence: TGTGCCAGCAGCCAGGGGGTGGGGGCCGGAAAACTGTTTTTT. Protein: CASSQGVGAGKLFF.

The chain employs TRBV4-3 and TRBJ2-7, with TRBD2 matching 10 bases. The CDR3 has 14 residues. The ends lost 1 base at V and 3 bases at J; junction bases unmatched: 0. Germline V gene sequence: CDR1 LGHNA, CDR2 YSLEER. The CDR3 protein is CASSQGTSGYEQYF. DNA for the CDR3: TGCGCCAGCAGCCAAGGGACTAGCGGCTACGAGCAGTACTTC.

This chain links TRBV19 with TRBJ2-1; 7 bases map to TRBD1. Trimming removed 3 bases from V and 6 bases from J; junction bases left unmatched: 8. CDR1 and CDR2 from the germline V gene are LNHDA and SQIVND (reference sequence). The CDR3 runs to 15 residues. CDR3 amino acids: CASSIWQGVSNEQFF. Here the CDR3 DNA reads TGTGCCAGTAGTATCTGGCAGGGGGTGAGCAATGAGCAGTTCTTC. Full variable domain (outside the CDR3, taken from reference TRBV19 and TRBJ2-1): DGGITQSPKYLFRKEGQNVTLSCEQNLNHDAMYWYRQDPGQGLRLIYYSQIVNDFQKGDIAEGYSVSREKKESFPLTVTSAQKNPTAFYLCASSIWQGVSNEQFFGPGTRLTVL.

The chain carries TRBV7-9 and TRBJ2-7; 7 bases match TRBD1. The CDR3 contains 12 residues. The junction had 8 bases not matched to a gene; V was cut back by 8 bases and J by 7 bases. Per the germline V gene, CDR1 is SEHNR and CDR2 is FQNEAQ (reference sequence). The CDR3 DNA reads TGTGCCAGCCGACAGGGCCTTGGGGAGCAGTACTTC. The encoded protein is CASRQGLGEQYF.

The chain combines TRBV10-3 with TRBJ2-7; 8 bases align to TRBD1. Per the germline V gene, CDR1 is ENHRY and CDR2 is SYGVKD. V dropped 6 bases and J dropped 0; count of bases not matched to a gene: 4. The CDR3 length is 14 residues. CDR3 sequence reads: CAIRTGASSYEQYF. For the CDR3, the DNA is TGTGCCATCAGGACAGGGGCAAGCTCCTACGAGCAGTACTTC.

The rearrangement links TRBV9 to TRBJ2-1; 9 nucleotides match TRBD2. Germline CDR1 is SGDLS and CDR2 is YYNGEE. The V gene end was trimmed by 2 bases and the J gene end by 8 bases; junction bases not matched to a gene: 8. The CDR3 consists of 15 residues. CDR3 loop: CASSVRSGSSDEQFF. DNA for the CDR3: TGTGCCAGCAGCGTTCGTAGCGGGAGTAGCGATGAGCAGTTCTTC. The whole variable domain, remainder taken from reference TRBV9 and TRBJ2-1, is DSGVTQTPKHLITATGQRVTLRCSPRSGDLSVYWYQQSLDQGLQFLIQYYNGEERAKGNILERFSAQQFPDLHSELNLSSLELGDSALYFCASSVRSGSSDEQFFGPGTRLTVL.

CDR3 nucleotide sequence: TGCGCCAGCAGCTTGGAGGCTAATTGGGAGCAGTTCTTC. This sequence encodes CASSLEANWEQFF. The V call is TRBV5-1, the J call TRBJ2-1; D not certain. Germline CDR1 SGHRS, CDR2 YFSETQ. The CDR3 covers 13 residues. Trimming pared 0 bases from V and 10 bases from J, leaving 11 bases between.

Only one count was recorded for this clone. J is TRBJ2-5 and V is TRBV15; 11 bases are shared with TRBD1. Unmatched junction bases numbered 10, after V lost 7 bases and J lost 6 bases. The CDR3 is 15 amino acids. Germline CDR1 is LNHNV and CDR2 is YYDKDF (reference sequence). The CDR3 reads CATKTGQGAWKTQYF. The CDR3 nucleotides read TGTGCCACCAAAACCGGACAGGGGGCTTGGAAGACCCAGTACTTC.

This clone was observed a handful of times. The CDR3 loop reads CASRRQGGTGELFF. CDR3 bases: TGTGCCAGCAGACGACAGGGAGGGACCGGGGAGCTGTTTTTT. The chain combines TRBV6-5 with TRBJ2-2; tentatively, D is TRBD1 or TRBD2 (7 bases each). Trimming removed 6 bases at V and 5 bases at J, with 13 bases between. From germline, CDR1 is MNHEY and CDR2 SVGAGI. This CDR3 comprises 14 residues.

CDR3 sequence (DNA): TGTGCCAGCAGTCCGGAGATCCAAGAGACCCAGTACTTC. Amino acid sequence: CASSPEIQETQYF. The V gene is TRBV2, the J gene TRBJ2-5; D gene ambiguous. Trimming removed 5 bases at V and 1 base at J, with 8 bases between. The germline gives CDR1 SNHLY, CDR2 FYNNEI. The CDR3 is made up of 13 amino acids.

The rearrangement joins TRBV6-5 to TRBJ2-7, with a tentative D call TRBD1 (5 bases). The germline gives CDR1 MNHEY, CDR2 SVGAGI. Trimming left V 2 bases short and J 3 bases short, with 8 bases between. This CDR3 comprises 13 residues. The CDR3 DNA sequence: TGTGCCAGCAGTTACGGGGCAGTCTACGAGCAGTACTTC. Translation gives CASSYGAVYEQYF.

This chain links TRBV13 with TRBJ2-1; no reliable D call. Trimming removed 5 bases at V and 0 bases at J, with 11 bases between. CDR3 size: 15 residues. Germline V gene sequence: CDR1 PRHDT, CDR2 FYEKMQ (reference sequence). The CDR3, as DNA: TGTGCCAGCAGCCCTGGGGTGGGCTCCTACAATGAGCAGTTCTTC. Translating gives CASSPGVGSYNEQFF.

This chain joins TRBV19 and TRBJ1-2; no clear D gene. Germline CDR1 is LNHDA and CDR2 is SQIVND (reference sequence). V lost 5 bases and J 4 bases, leaving 8 bases between the germline ends. The CDR3 consists of 12 residues. DNA of the CDR3: TGTGCCAGTAGTGGCCGATCCTATGGCTACACCTTC. Translated, it gives CASSGRSYGYTF.

V gene TRBV10-1 combines with J gene TRBJ1-1, with TRBD1 identical over 7 bases. The J segment lost 0 bases and the V segment lost 6 bases, leaving 19 bases of the junction unmatched. Germline values: CDR1 WNHNN, CDR2 SYGVQD (reference sequence). This CDR3 spans 19 amino acids. This CDR3 reads CASSPPSLQGPIMNTEAFF. The CDR3 DNA reads as TGCGCCAGCAGCCCTCCATCGCTACAGGGGCCCATCATGAACACTGAAGCTTTCTTT.

This chain connects TRBV6-1 to TRBJ1-3; D unresolved. V was clipped by 0 bases and J by 2 bases, with 11 bases between them. There are 16 residues in the CDR3. Germline V gene lookup returns CDR1 MNHNS and CDR2 SASEGT. The CDR3 loop is CASSEALKGAGNTIYF. The CDR3 DNA reads as TGTGCCAGCAGTGAAGCGTTAAAGGGTGCTGGAAACACCATATATTTT.

The V call is TRBV7-9, the J call TRBJ1-1; 7 nucleotides agree with TRBD1. Trimming removed 5 bases from V and 2 bases from J; junction bases left unmatched: 5. Germline CDR1 SEHNR, CDR2 FQNEAQ (reference sequence). The CDR3 is 14 amino acids. Here the CDR3 reads CASSDRALNTEAFF. The CDR3 coding sequence is TGTGCCAGCAGCGACAGGGCCCTCAACACTGAAGCTTTCTTT.

The rearrangement joins TRBV4-1 to TRBJ2-7; 8 bases align to TRBD2. Per the germline V gene, CDR1 is MGHRA and CDR2 is YSYEKL. V lost 4 bases to trimming and J lost 0 bases; unmatched junction nucleotides: 8. The CDR3 has 16 residues. The CDR3 loop reads CASSLLLADNSYEQYF. CDR3 nucleotide sequence: TGCGCCAGCAGCCTACTACTAGCGGATAACTCCTACGAGCAGTACTTC.

A single count supports this clone. V is TRBV29-1 and J is TRBJ2-4; 11 bases match TRBD2. The CDR3 length is 14 residues. The germline gives CDR1 SQVTM, CDR2 ANQGSEA. The trim removed 3 bases at V and 9 bases at J, leaving 7 bases unmatched. CDR3 sequence: CSVDRLLAGGIQYF. The CDR3 region has the DNA TGCAGCGTTGACCGGCTTCTAGCGGGAGGCATTCAGTACTTC.